What follows are 15 T cell receptor beta chains derived from one specimen sequenced in a study of T and B cells in COVID-19 patients. From blood, about 240-550 ng of genomic DNA served as TRB template. TRB rearrangements were amplified by multiplex PCR with BIOMED2 TRB-A/B primers. TCRdb re-analysed the multiplex PCR reads in MiXCR, keeping a single row per CDR3 protein. The table lists fewer than 5,000 distinct CDR3 sequences, roughly a quarter of them singletons. What was sequenced was blood. The receptors were gathered from a human donor with active COVID-19. The donor label of this sample is uncertain.

J is TRBJ2-2 and V is TRBV19; 10 bases line up with TRBD1. The CDR3 length is 16 residues. The J segment lost 4 bases and the V segment lost 1 base, leaving 3 bases of the junction unmatched. The germline gives CDR1 LNHDA, CDR2 SQIVND (reference sequence). The CDR3 is CASSIATGGGTGELFF. CDR3 nucleotides: TGTGCCAGTAGTATAGCGACAGGGGGCGGCACCGGGGAGCTGTTTTTT. The whole variable domain, remainder taken from reference TRBV19 and TRBJ2-2, is DGGITQSPKYLFRKEGQNVTLSCEQNLNHDAMYWYRQDPGQGLRLIYYSQIVNDFQKGDIAEGYSVSREKKESFPLTVTSAQKNPTAFYLCASSIATGGGTGELFFGEGSRLTVL.

J is TRBJ2-7 and V is TRBV12-3 or TRBV12-4; D gene uncertain. Trimming took 3 bases from V and 2 from J, leaving 8 bases between them. CDR3 length: 13 residues. The DNA for the CDR3 is TGTGCCAGCAGTTTTAACGGGCCCTACGAGCAGTACTTC. Its protein is CASSFNGPYEQYF.

This clonotype was picked up a small number of times. One end of the junction does not line up with germline, which may come from a read error. This chain links TRBV5-6 with TRBJ1-5, with a possible D match to TRBD1 (6 bases). Germline values: CDR1 SGHDT, CDR2 YYEEEE. This CDR3 contains 14 residues. CDR3 coding DNA: TGCGCCAGCAGCTTGGGGGCCCCGGGTAAGCCCCAGCATTTT. Protein: CASSLGAPGKPQHF.

The chain is built from TRBV6-5 and TRBJ2-3; 14 bases are shared with TRBD2. The CDR3 is 16 residues long. Germline loops: CDR1 MNHEY, CDR2 SVGAGI. Germline trimming cut 5 bases from V and 6 bases from J; bases unmatched to any gene: 7. The DNA for the CDR3 is TGTGCCAGCAGTGAAGGGACTAGCGGGGGTCAGGATACGCAGTATTTT. Translating it yields CASSEGTSGGQDTQYF.

This clonotype is labeled as large. CDR3 sequence reads: CSVSVRTYNEQFF. The DNA for the CDR3 is TGCAGCGTTAGTGTCAGAACCTACAATGAGCAGTTCTTC. J is TRBJ2-1 and V is TRBV29-1; D gene unclear. Germline loops: CDR1 SQVTM, CDR2 ANQGSEA. V lost 5 bases and J 2 bases, leaving 10 bases between the germline ends. The CDR3 runs to 13 residues.

The V and J genes are TRBV12-3 or TRBV12-4 and TRBJ2-5; D not certain. Trimming pared 2 bases from V and 1 base from J, leaving 5 bases between. The CDR3 extends over 13 amino acids. As DNA, the CDR3 is TGTGCCAGCAGTTTAAACGCCCAAGAGACCCAGTACTTC. Translation gives CASSLNAQETQYF.

This clonotype was detected a few times. This sequence joins TRBV5-1 and TRBJ2-2; perhaps D is TRBD1 or TRBD2 (5 bases each). Germline CDR1 reads SGHRS; CDR2 reads YFSETQ. This CDR3 has 14 residues. Trimming pared 0 bases from V and 7 bases from J, leaving 10 bases between. The chain's CDR3 is CASSLVGAGGELFF. Written as DNA, the CDR3 is TGCGCCAGCAGCTTGGTCGGGGCCGGCGGGGAGCTGTTTTTT.

This clonotype is medium-sized. This chain connects TRBV12-3 or TRBV12-4 to TRBJ1-2; possible D gene TRBD1, 6 bases. The CDR3 extends over 14 amino acids. Between the trimmed V and J ends, which lost 3 bases and 6 bases, there was a span of 14 bases. The CDR3 region is CASSFSGTIDGYTF. In nucleotides, the CDR3 is TGTGCCAGCAGTTTCTCTGGGACAATCGATGGCTACACCTTC.

This chain uses TRBV15 with TRBJ1-5, with D hard to call. CDR3 length: 16 amino acids. Deletions cut 3 bases from V and 2 bases from J, with 14 bases between. Germline CDR1 and CDR2: LNHNV and YYDKDF (reference sequence). In nucleotides, the CDR3 is TGTGCCACCAGCAGCTTGGAGGCGCTTGGCAATCAGCCCCAGCATTTT. As protein: CATSSLEALGNQPQHF.

This clonotype was recorded a few times. This sequence joins TRBV7-9 and TRBJ2-1; 10 bases line up with TRBD1. J was trimmed by 6 bases and V by 5 bases; bases with no gene match: 7. Germline loops: CDR1 SEHNR, CDR2 FQNEAQ (reference sequence). The CDR3 runs 15 residues. The CDR3 spells CASSTRQGAINEQFF. The CDR3 nucleotides are TGTGCCAGCAGCACCCGACAGGGGGCGATCAATGAGCAGTTCTTC.

The table lists this clonotype with a few counts. V gene TRBV4-3 combines with J gene TRBJ2-1; 10 bases align to TRBD2. Germline V CDR1 and CDR2: LGHNA, YSLEER. The CDR3 is 20 residues long. V shed 0 bases and J 0 bases; nucleotides not matched to a gene: 11. The CDR3 spells CASSQDRATSGPSSYNEQFF. The CDR3 DNA reads TGCGCCAGCAGCCAAGATCGGGCGACTAGCGGGCCAAGCTCCTACAATGAGCAGTTCTTC.

This clonotype is deemed medium-sized. The chain joins TRBV19 to TRBJ2-7, with no clear D. CDR1 is LNHDA, CDR2 SQIVND, per germline (reference sequence). The CDR3 has 16 amino acids. The V gene lost 1 base and the J gene lost 2 bases, with 15 bases spanning the gap. CDR3: CASSIGPGRFTYEQYF. The CDR3 bases are TGTGCCAGTAGTATAGGCCCGGGCAGGTTCACCTACGAGCAGTACTTC.

This clonotype was observed a handful of times. The chain recombines TRBV7-2 with TRBJ2-1; TRBD2 aligns across 10 bases. Trimming removed 5 bases from V and 6 bases from J; junction bases left unmatched: 10. Germline V gene lookup returns CDR1 SGHTA and CDR2 FQGNSA. This CDR3 contains 16 residues. CDR3 protein: CASSLQGTSVGNEQFF. CDR3 DNA sequence: TGTGCCAGCAGCCTCCAGGGGACTAGCGTAGGCAATGAGCAGTTCTTC.

The chain uses TRBV20-1 and TRBJ2-1; 7 bases fit TRBD1. After removal of 4 bases from V and 4 bases from J, the junction contained 7 bases not matched to a gene. The CDR3 extends over 14 amino acids. Germline CDR1 is DFQATT and CDR2 is SNEGSKA (reference sequence). The CDR3 loop is CSAKTGTVYNEQFF. CDR3 coding DNA: TGCAGTGCTAAAACCGGGACAGTATACAATGAGCAGTTCTTC.

Relative to its sample, this clonotype is medium-sized (0.01 to 0.1%). The CDR3 loop reads CASSLTREANYGYTF. CDR3 coding DNA: TGTGCCAGTAGTCTGACGCGGGAAGCTAACTATGGCTACACCTTC. The V and J genes are TRBV19 and TRBJ1-2; no clear D. Trimming cost V 5 bases and J 0 bases, with 13 bases left between them. The germline V gene has CDR1 LNHDA and CDR2 SQIVND (reference sequence). The CDR3 runs 15 residues.